This entry is about one T cell receptor beta chain. Germline CDR1 reads KGHSH; CDR2 reads LQKENI. J was trimmed by 10 bases and V by 6 bases; bases with no gene match: 9. The CDR3 is 14 residues long. The data were obtained in a study of OX40 agonist ivuxolimab in advanced cancers. About the research overall: Patients took ivuxolimab, an agonistic anti-OX40 (CD134) antibody. Dose-escalation patients suffered from hepatocellular carcinoma, melanoma, renal cell or head and neck cancer.

The method was immunoSEQ multiplex PCR; TCRdb's version includes in-frame clones alone and lacks a portion of them. Among about 75,000 clones listed, over 85% were seen once. This TCR came from an adult with an advanced solid tumor such as melanoma, head and neck, liver or kidney cancer. The chain employs TRBV18 and TRBJ1-6; TRBD1 agrees at 7 bases. The sequencing used CD4+ or CD8+ T cells sorted from blood, collected in a trial of the OX40 agonist ivuxolimab. The chain's CDR3 is CASSPRQGESPLHF. The CDR3 DNA is TGTGCCAGCTCCCCGAGGCAGGGGGAATCACCCCTCCACTTT.